This TCR beta chain was captured in a study of T cells in Graves' hyperthyroidism and ophthalmopathy. RNA transcripts gave rise to amplified TCR beta CDR3 regions. During a first-round RT-PCR of the TCR CDR3, the HTBI primer set was used. TCRdb passed the multiplex PCR reads through MiXCR, listing each CDR3 protein once. The data contain a few hundred thousand distinct CDR3 sequences, 14% of them seen just once; the ten biggest clones take up approximately 13%. Germline V CDR1 and CDR2: SGHTA, FQGNSA. The V gene end was trimmed by 5 bases and the J gene end by 0 bases; junction bases not matched to a gene: 10. CDR3 length equals 17 residues. Ten or more counts support this clonotype. Its specificity is not known. Findings and caveats of the study: Model predictions of ophthalmopathy came a median approximately 6.5 months before onset. Blood also showed most of the thyroid clonotypes that were expanded above 0.001.

The rearrangement uses TRBV7-2 and TRBJ2-3; 8 positions match TRBD2. The specimen was blood. The source is a woman aged 40 to 50 with Graves' hyperthyroidism. CDR3 protein: CASSGHRSGNSTDTQYF. For the CDR3, the DNA is TGTGCCAGCAGCGGACATCGTAGCGGGAATAGCACAGATACGCAGTATTTT.